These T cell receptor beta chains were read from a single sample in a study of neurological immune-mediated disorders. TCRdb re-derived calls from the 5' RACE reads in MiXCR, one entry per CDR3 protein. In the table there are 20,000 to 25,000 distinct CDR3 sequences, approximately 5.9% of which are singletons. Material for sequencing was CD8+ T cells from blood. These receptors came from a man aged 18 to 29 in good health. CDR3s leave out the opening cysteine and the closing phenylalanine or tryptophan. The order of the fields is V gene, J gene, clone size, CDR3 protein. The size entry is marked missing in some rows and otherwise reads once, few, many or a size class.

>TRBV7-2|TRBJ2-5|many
ASSLVGGALWETQY
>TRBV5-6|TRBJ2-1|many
ASSLQGGSYNEQF
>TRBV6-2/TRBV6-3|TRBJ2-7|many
ASSYFQGEQY
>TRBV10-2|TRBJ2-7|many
ASSPGQFYEQY
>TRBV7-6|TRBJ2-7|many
ASSLGTGAREQY
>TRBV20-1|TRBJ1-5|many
SATSGWGNQPQH
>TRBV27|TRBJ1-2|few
ASSLSPGYGYT
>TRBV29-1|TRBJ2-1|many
SVAITGPSYNEQF
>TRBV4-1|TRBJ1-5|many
ASSQDKGAQPQH
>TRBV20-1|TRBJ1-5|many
SASLTGGNQPQH
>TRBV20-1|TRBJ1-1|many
SARDVFRGRDTEAF
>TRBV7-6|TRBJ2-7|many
ASSLWDSSYEQY
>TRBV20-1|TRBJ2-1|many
SANPSIVSGNEQF
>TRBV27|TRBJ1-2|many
ASSFGTGDYGYT
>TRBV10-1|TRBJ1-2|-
ASISETDYGYT
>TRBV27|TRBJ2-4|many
ASSPGLPGGVQY
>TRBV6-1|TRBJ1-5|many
ASSERGPRGPQH
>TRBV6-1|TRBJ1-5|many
ASSTNQPQH
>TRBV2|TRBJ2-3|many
ASSDGVGAYTQY
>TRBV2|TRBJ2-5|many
ASSWLKETQY
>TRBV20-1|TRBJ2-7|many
SARLDYEQY
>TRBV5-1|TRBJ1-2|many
ASSRRLTETNYGYT
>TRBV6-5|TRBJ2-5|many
ASRNGGGRRWAQY
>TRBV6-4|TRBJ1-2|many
ASSDSGVNYGYT
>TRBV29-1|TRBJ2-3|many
SVLTDKHSDTQY
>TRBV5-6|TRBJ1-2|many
ASSGQGATYYGYT
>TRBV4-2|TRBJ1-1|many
ASSQSSGGDTEAF
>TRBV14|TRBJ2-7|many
ASSQGPTYEQY
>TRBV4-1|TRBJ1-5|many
ASSQDPLSQPQH
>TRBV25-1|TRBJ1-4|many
ASSEGEKLF
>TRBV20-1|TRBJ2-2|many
SAEGTGAGELF
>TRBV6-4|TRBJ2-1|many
ASSDGQGADEQF
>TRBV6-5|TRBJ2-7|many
ASSLGTVNEQY
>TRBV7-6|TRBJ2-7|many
ASSLGGVGNEQY
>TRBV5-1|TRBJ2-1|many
ASSQTGGLFNEQF
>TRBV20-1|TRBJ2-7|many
SARDRPSYEQY
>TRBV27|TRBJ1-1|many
ASSPRQTWGNTEAF
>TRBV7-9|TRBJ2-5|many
ASTLTERETQY
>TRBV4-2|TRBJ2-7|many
ASSPGRWSAQY
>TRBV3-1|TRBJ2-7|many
ASSLKGIVPYEQY
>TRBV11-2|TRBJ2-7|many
ASSLGVAGSYEQY
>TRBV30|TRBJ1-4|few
AWKAGTANEKLF
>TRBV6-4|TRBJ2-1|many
ASSDGAVSGGAPNEQF
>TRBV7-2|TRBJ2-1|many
ASSEPGQGDNEQF